The rows below give T cell receptor beta chains drawn from one sample of a study of cytomegalovirus exposure and HLA in healthy donors. The assay was immunoSEQ multiplex PCR, and TCRdb's table has in-frame clones only and misses some. The sample yields about 160,000 clones, around 88% seen once. Sequencing was performed on PBMCs. The receptors shown here come from a woman in her twenties or thirties in good health and CMV-seronegative. Each CDR3 is given with its conserved first and last residue. A D gene is named only where the DNA matches it firmly. Clone size is not always given. Where it is, it says once, few, many or a class for expanded clones.

cdr3_aa,cdr3_nt,d_call,clone_size,j_call,cdr3_length,v_call
CASSRGTLKGQYF,TGTGCCAGCAGCCGCGGGACTCTAAAGGGACAGTACTTC,-,-,TRBJ2-7,13,TRBV14
CASSLAPRNYGYTF,TGCGCCAGCAGCTTGGCGCCCAGGAACTATGGCTACACCTTC,-,once,TRBJ1-2,14,TRBV5-1
CAWEKLPSSYNEQFF,TGTGCCTGGGAGAAACTACCCAGCTCCTACAATGAGCAGTTCTTC,-,-,TRBJ2-1,15,TRBV30
CASRDGTRLSGTDTQYF,TGTGCCAGCAGGGACGGGACTAGACTTTCTGGCACAGATACGCAGTATTTT,TRBD2,-,TRBJ2-3,17,TRBV5-4
CASSVVGTAPNQPQHF,TGTGCCAGCAGTGTTGTAGGAACAGCACCAAATCAGCCCCAGCATTTT,-,-,TRBJ1-5,16,TRBV6-1
CASSLWEGGNEQFF,TGCGCCAGCAGCTTGTGGGAGGGCGGCAATGAGCAGTTCTTC,TRBD2,-,TRBJ2-1,14,TRBV5-1
CASSEPGARQETQYF,TGCGCCAGCAGTGAGCCCGGAGCTAGGCAAGAGACCCAGTACTTC,-,-,TRBJ2-5,15,TRBV10-1
CASSVSGRLTYEQYF,TGTGCCAGCAGTGTAAGCGGGAGGCTTACCTACGAGCAGTACTTC,TRBD2,-,TRBJ2-7,15,TRBV2
CASSQAPPAESTDTQYF,TGCGCCAGCAGCCAAGCCCCCCCCGCGGAAAGCACAGATACGCAGTATTTT,-,-,TRBJ2-3,17,TRBV4-3
CASSGMGPGSPLHF,TGTGCCAGCAGCGGAATGGGCCCCGGATCACCCCTCCACTTT,-,-,TRBJ1-6,14,TRBV9
CASSSEGTVMVRGYTF,TGTGCCAGCAGTTCTGAGGGGACAGTGATGGTTAGGGGCTACACCTTC,TRBD1,-,TRBJ1-2,16,TRBV28
CASRASGGYTGELFF,TGTGCCAGCAGGGCTAGCGGGGGTTACACCGGGGAGCTGTTTTTT,TRBD2,-,TRBJ2-2,15,TRBV28
CASSSRGSISYEQYF,TGTGCCAGTAGTTCCCGAGGTTCTATCTCCTACGAGCAGTACTTC,-,-,TRBJ2-7,15,TRBV19
CASSTPRRQGRGTQYF,TGTGCCAGCAGCACACCCCGAAGACAGGGGCGGGGGACCCAGTACTTC,TRBD1,-,TRBJ2-5,16,TRBV27
CASSLGDRVPFF,TGTGCCAGCAGCTTGGGCGACCGGGTGCCGTTTTTT,-,few,TRBJ1-4,12,TRBV5-7
CASSLEQGANYGYTF,TGTGCCAGCAGCTTAGAACAGGGGGCTAACTATGGCTACACCTTC,TRBD1,-,TRBJ1-2,15,TRBV7-9
CASSLTSGGPNEQFF,TGTGCCAGCAGCCTGACTAGCGGGGGCCCCAATGAGCAGTTCTTC,TRBD2,-,TRBJ2-1,15,TRBV9
CASSLNGQGGEGYGYTF,TGCGCCAGCAGCTTGAACGGACAGGGCGGGGAAGGCTATGGCTACACCTTC,TRBD1,-,TRBJ1-2,17,TRBV5-1
CASSPRQGGFQPQHF,TGTGCCAGCTCACCGAGACAGGGGGGGTTTCAGCCCCAGCATTTT,TRBD1,-,TRBJ1-5,15,TRBV18
CASSFDRGLEQYF,TGTGCCAGCAGTTTCGACAGGGGACTAGAGCAGTACTTC,-,-,TRBJ2-7,13,TRBV5-4
CATSGRTPGSSGGAYEQFF,TGTGCCACCAGCGGTCGGACGCCCGGATCATCCGGGGGGGCTTATGAGCAGTTCTTC,TRBD2,-,TRBJ2-1,19,TRBV15
CASSLRWGGAGNEQFF,TGTGCCAGCAGCTTAAGGTGGGGGGGCGCAGGCAATGAGCAGTTCTTC,-,-,TRBJ2-1,16,TRBV7-6
CASRWSGDEQFF,TGTGCCAGCAGATGGAGCGGGGATGAGCAGTTCTTC,TRBD2,-,TRBJ2-1,12,TRBV7-9
CASSSRQGAMETQYF,TGTGCCAGCAGCTCCCGACAGGGGGCTATGGAGACCCAGTACTTC,TRBD1,-,TRBJ2-5,15,TRBV9
CSVGGGWTEDIQYF,TGCAGCGTAGGTGGGGGGTGGACGGAAGACATTCAGTACTTC,-,-,TRBJ2-4,14,TRBV29-1
CASSSGQSDTEAFF,TGTGCCAGCAGCTCCGGACAGTCGGACACTGAAGCTTTCTTT,-,-,TRBJ1-1,14,TRBV7-9
CASSIRGYNQPQHF,TGTGCCAGTAGTATTAGAGGGTACAATCAGCCCCAGCATTTT,-,-,TRBJ1-5,14,TRBV19
CASTQGRSLNQPQHF,TGTGCCAGCACCCAAGGCAGGTCTCTTAATCAGCCCCAGCATTTT,-,-,TRBJ1-5,15,TRBV6-1
CASSFDRGPYNEQFF,TGTGCCAGCAGCTTCGACAGGGGGCCCTACAATGAGCAGTTCTTC,TRBD1,-,TRBJ2-1,15,TRBV11-3
CASSQDRGRDRRTDTQYF,TGTGCCAGCAGCCAAGATCGCGGGCGGGACAGGCGCACAGATACGCAGTATTTT,TRBD1,-,TRBJ2-3,18,TRBV14
CASGRGGNTEAFF,TGTGCCAGCGGACGAGGGGGGAACACTGAAGCTTTCTTT,-,-,TRBJ1-1,13,TRBV25-1
CASSYSGAGGYETQYF,TGTGCCAGCAGTTACTCGGGGGCAGGGGGCTATGAGACCCAGTACTTC,TRBD1,once,TRBJ2-5,16,TRBV6-5
CASSPRTSGGHYNEQFF,TGTGCCAGTAGTCCTCGGACTAGCGGGGGCCATTACAATGAGCAGTTCTTC,TRBD2,once,TRBJ2-1,17,TRBV19
CASSQIAGGSTDTQYF,TGCGCCAGCAGCCAAATAGCGGGAGGCAGCACAGATACGCAGTATTTT,TRBD2,-,TRBJ2-3,16,TRBV4-1
CASSLLGQGASYEQYF,TGCGCCAGCAGCTTGTTGGGACAGGGGGCGAGCTACGAGCAGTACTTC,TRBD1,-,TRBJ2-7,16,TRBV5-1
CASTSSGGSGANVLTF,TGTGCCAGCACATCTAGCGGGGGCTCTGGGGCCAACGTCCTGACTTTC,TRBD2,few,TRBJ2-6,16,TRBV28
CASSQHSGVGTEAFF,TGTGCCAGCAGCCAACACTCGGGGGTCGGCACTGAAGCTTTCTTT,-,-,TRBJ1-1,15,TRBV27
CASSSPGQLKETQYF,TGTGCCAGTAGTTCCCCGGGACAGCTAAAAGAGACCCAGTACTTC,TRBD1,-,TRBJ2-5,15,TRBV19
CASSNPGANYGYTF,TGTGCCAGCAGTAATCCGGGAGCGAACTATGGCTACACCTTC,-,-,TRBJ1-2,14,TRBV6-1